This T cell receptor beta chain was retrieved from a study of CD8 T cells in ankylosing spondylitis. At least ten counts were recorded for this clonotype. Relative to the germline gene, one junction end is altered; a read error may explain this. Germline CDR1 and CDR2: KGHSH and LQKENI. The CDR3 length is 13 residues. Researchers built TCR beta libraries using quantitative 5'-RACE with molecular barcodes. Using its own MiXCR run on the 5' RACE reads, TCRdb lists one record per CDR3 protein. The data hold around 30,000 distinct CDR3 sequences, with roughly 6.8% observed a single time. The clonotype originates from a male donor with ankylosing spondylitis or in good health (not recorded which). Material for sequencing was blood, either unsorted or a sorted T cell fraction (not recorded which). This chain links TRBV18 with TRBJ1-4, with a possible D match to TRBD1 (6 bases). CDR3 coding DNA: TGTGCCAGCTCCCCACAGGGAACTGAAAAACTGTTTTTT. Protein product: CASSPQGTEKLFF.